Listed below are T cell receptor beta chains from one sample, sequenced in a study of radiation and T cells in renal cell carcinoma. The method was immunoSEQ multiplex PCR; TCRdb's version includes in-frame clones alone and lacks a portion of them. This sample has just over 150,000 clones; over 80% occur once, and the top ten carry about an eighth. This material consisted of blood, taken from a patient whose treatment included radiotherapy and nephrectomy. Receptors originate from a woman between 45 and 60 years old with renal cell carcinoma. Both conserved end residues are part of each CDR3. Each record gives: D gene, V gene, J gene, clone size, CDR3 protein, CDR3 DNA. D genes are given only for firm matches. Some rows mark clone size as missing; the rest say once, few, many or name a class of expanded clone.

.	TRBV5-4	TRBJ1-1	.	CASSSDNTEAFF	TGTGCCAGCAGCTCAGATAACACTGAAGCTTTCTTT
.	TRBV6-6	TRBJ1-2	.	CASSLIGPINYGYTF	TGTGCCAGCAGCCTAATCGGCCCGATTAACTATGGCTACACCTTC
.	TRBV7-2	TRBJ2-7	.	CASSLAVGREQYF	TGTGCCAGCAGCTTAGCTGTGGGCCGGGAGCAGTACTTC
.	TRBV14	TRBJ1-2	.	CASSQDLLGYGYTF	TGTGCCAGCAGCCAAGATTTACTGGGCTATGGCTACACCTTC
.	TRBV15	TRBJ1-1	.	CATRGSRNTEAFF	TGTGCCACCCGTGGGTCCAGGAACACTGAAGCTTTCTTT
TRBD1	TRBV9	TRBJ2-2	.	CASSEGTGLPVELFF	TGTGCCAGCAGCGAGGGGACAGGATTACCTGTGGAGCTGTTTTTT
.	TRBV6-4	TRBJ1-2	.	CASSPDSNYGYTF	TGTGCCAGCAGTCCGGACAGTAACTATGGCTACACCTTC
TRBD1	TRBV5-1	TRBJ1-2	.	CASSSVLGTATF	TGCGCCAGCAGCTCGGTCCTCGGGACAGCAACCTTC
TRBD1	TRBV9	TRBJ1-3	.	CASSDRQGIFAGNTIYF	TGTGCCAGCAGCGACCGACAGGGGATATTCGCTGGAAACACCATATATTTT
TRBD2	TRBV7-9	TRBJ2-3	.	CASSLGGGSRYSTDTQYF	TGTGCCAGCAGCTTAGGCGGGGGGTCCAGATATAGCACAGATACGCAGTATTTT
TRBD1	TRBV14	TRBJ1-6	few	CASSQELGGTGTLPLHF	TGTGCCAGCAGCCAAGAGCTGGGTGGGACAGGGACCTTACCCCTCCACTTT
TRBD2	TRBV7-2	TRBJ2-1	.	CASSLGRGFLKEQFF	TGTGCCAGCAGCTTAGGGCGGGGGTTCCTTAAGGAGCAGTTCTTC
.	TRBV29-1	TRBJ1-1	.	CSGWDGPEAFF	TGCAGCGGCTGGGACGGACCTGAAGCTTTCTTT
TRBD1	TRBV7-8	TRBJ1-5	.	CASSPDRGPQPQHF	TGTGCCAGCAGCCCTGACAGGGGGCCTCAGCCCCAGCATTTT
TRBD1	TRBV29-1	TRBJ1-2	.	CSVGLTGGNYGYTF	TGCAGCGTTGGTTTGACAGGGGGCAACTATGGCTACACCTTC
.	TRBV5-1	TRBJ2-1	.	CASSSGTLSYNEQFF	TGCGCCAGCAGCTCGGGTACCTTGTCCTACAATGAGCAGTTCTTC
.	TRBV19	TRBJ1-1	.	CASSKTGVSSTEAFF	TGTGCCAGTAGTAAAACGGGGGTGAGTTCAACTGAAGCTTTCTTT
.	TRBV6-5	TRBJ2-1	.	CASRPQGRVHNEQFF	TGTGCCAGCAGACCACAGGGAAGGGTCCACAATGAGCAGTTCTTC
TRBD1	TRBV11-2	TRBJ1-1	.	CASSLMRTGGTEAFF	TGTGCCAGCAGCTTAATGAGGACAGGGGGCACTGAAGCTTTCTTT
TRBD2	TRBV9	TRBJ2-3	.	CASSEAGRTDTQYF	TGTGCCAGCAGCGAAGCGGGGCGCACAGATACGCAGTATTTT
.	TRBV7-2	TRBJ2-1	.	CASRPITAGAAYNEQFF	TGTGCCAGCAGGCCAATAACTGCGGGGGCAGCCTACAATGAGCAGTTCTTC
.	TRBV5-6	TRBJ2-1	once	CASSLVARGQQFF	TGTGCCAGCAGCTTGGTGGCCCGGGGGCAGCAGTTCTTC
.	TRBV5-1	TRBJ1-2	.	CASTDVGSYTF	TGCGCCAGCACCGACGTTGGTAGCTACACCTTC
TRBD1	TRBV7-3	TRBJ1-1	few	CASSLGQPNTEAFF	TGTGCCAGCAGCCTGGGACAGCCGAACACTGAAGCTTTCTTT
.	TRBV29-1	TRBJ1-2	.	CSVEGRGVSVAPYGYTF	TGCAGCGTTGAGGGCAGGGGAGTATCGGTGGCACCCTATGGCTACACCTTC
.	TRBV4-1	TRBJ2-3	.	CASSQMILVRGEDTQYF	TGCGCCAGCAGCCAAATGATTCTTGTACGGGGCGAAGATACGCAGTATTTT
TRBD2	TRBV7-2	TRBJ2-3	.	CASSLEGTSWDTQYF	TGTGCCAGCAGCTTAGAAGGGACTAGCTGGGATACGCAGTATTTT
TRBD1	TRBV6-5	TRBJ1-4	.	CASSSLQGGNEKLFF	TGTGCCAGCAGTTCTCTACAGGGGGGTAATGAAAAACTGTTTTTT
.	TRBV4-1	TRBJ1-5	.	CASSQELAVVNQPQHF	TGCGCCAGCAGCCAAGAGTTGGCCGTCGTTAATCAGCCCCAGCATTTT
.	TRBV5-6	TRBJ1-2	.	CASSQGYGYTF	TGTGCCAGCAGCCAGGGGTATGGCTACACCTTC